Shown below are 9 T cell receptor beta chains from a single sample sequenced in a study of CD8+CD57+ T cells in acquired aplastic anemia. The template for TCR beta VDJ and CDR3 sequence profiling was genomic DNA. TCRdb itself ran the reads through MiXCR, one entry per CDR3 protein. The repertoire consists of under 200,000 distinct CDR3 sequences, with under 70% occurring once and the leading ten covering roughly 46%. Sequencing was performed on sorted CD4+, CD8+, or CD8+CD57+ T cells (not recorded which) from PBMCs. Receptor source: a human donor with severe aplastic anemia or a healthy control (not recorded which).

J is TRBJ2-7 and V is TRBV7-3; possible D gene TRBD1, 5 bases. The length of the CDR3 is 15 residues. The V gene lost 5 bases and the J gene lost 3 bases, with 17 bases spanning the gap. CDR1 SGHTA and CDR2 FQGTGA come from the germline V gene. CDR3 coding DNA: TGTGCCAGCAGCCCCACACCGACAGATAACTACGAGCAGTACTTC. This translates into CASSPTPTDNYEQYF. Drawing the rest from reference TRBV7-3 and TRBJ2-7, the complete variable domain is GAGVSQTPSNKVTEKGKYVELRCDPISGHTALYWYRQSLGQGPEFLIYFQGTGAADDSGLPNDRFFAVRPEGSVSTLKIQRTERGDSAVYLCASSPTPTDNYEQYFGPGTRLTVT.

This clonotype was found a few times. This chain uses TRBV7-9 with TRBJ2-7, with D tentatively TRBD1 (5 bases). Germline CDR1 is SEHNR and CDR2 is FQNEAQ (reference sequence). The CDR3 has 15 amino acids. V lost 4 bases and J 3 bases, leaving 16 bases between the germline ends. The CDR3 DNA reads TGTGCCAGCAGCTCCTCCCCTTTTAGGGGCTACGAGCAGTACTTC. It is translated as CASSSSPFRGYEQYF.

This chain joins TRBV6-1 and TRBJ1-2; TRBD1 might be the D (5 bases). Germline-derived CDR1 and CDR2 are MNHNS and SASEGT. The ends were cut back, 7 bases at V and 2 bases at J, with 11 bases in the middle. The CDR3 has 13 residues. CDR3 protein: CASTLTANYGYTF. The CDR3 coding sequence is TGTGCCAGCACCTTGACAGCCAACTATGGCTACACCTTC.

This clonotype showed up just a few times. V gene TRBV9 combines with J gene TRBJ1-2; TRBD1 matches at 9 bases. The CDR3 loop spans 17 amino acids. The junction had 8 bases not matched to a gene; V was cut back by 1 base and J by 1 base. Per the germline V gene, CDR1 is SGDLS and CDR2 is YYNGEE. The CDR3 nucleotides read TGTGCCAGCAGCGTAAAGCGGGACAGGGAGTATAACTATGGCTACACCTTC. Translating gives CASSVKRDREYNYGYTF.

The genes are TRBV10-3 and TRBJ2-2; D is unresolved. The CDR3 contains 16 residues. V was pared by 0 bases and J by 0 bases, with 8 bases between. From germline, CDR1 is ENHRY and CDR2 SYGVKD. As DNA, the CDR3 is TGTGCCATCAGTGAGTCGTACAAAACGAACACCGGGGAGCTGTTTTTT. Its protein product is CAISESYKTNTGELFF.

The table lists this clonotype with a few counts. The chain has TRBV20-1 and TRBJ1-1; D not certain. The germline V and J ends were trimmed by 6 bases and 8 bases, with 16 bases remaining between them. The CDR3 consists of 12 residues. Germline lookup yields CDR1 DFQATT and CDR2 SNEGSKA (reference sequence). CDR3 DNA: TGCAGTGCAAATGAGGCTAGGGAAGAAGCTTTCTTT. Its translation: CSANEAREEAFF.

This clonotype occurred once. The chain joins TRBV2 to TRBJ1-2; a possible D gene is TRBD1 (6 bases). The germline gives CDR1 SNHLY, CDR2 FYNNEI. The CDR3 loop spans 12 amino acids. The ends were cut back, 6 bases at V and 6 bases at J, with 11 bases in the middle. The CDR3 here is CASSEGGDGYTF. The CDR3 nucleotides read TGTGCCAGCAGCGAGGGGGGGGATGGCTACACCTTC.

The chain carries TRBV9 and TRBJ2-5; D gene ambiguous. Germline CDR1 reads SGDLS; CDR2 reads YYNGEE. The V end lost 0 bases, the J end lost 1 base, and 4 bases lay between the germline ends. The CDR3 has 13 residues. The CDR3 loop reads CASSVDGQETQYF. CDR3 DNA: TGTGCCAGCAGCGTAGACGGCCAAGAGACCCAGTACTTC. Combining the CDR3 with reference TRBV9 and TRBJ2-5 gives the whole variable domain DSGVTQTPKHLITATGQRVTLRCSPRSGDLSVYWYQQSLDQGLQFLIQYYNGEERAKGNILERFSAQQFPDLHSELNLSSLELGDSALYFCASSVDGQETQYFGPGTRLLVL.

In this sample, this clonotype turned up many times. The chain carries TRBV12-5 and TRBJ2-2; weak D call: TRBD2 (5 bases). The germline V gene has CDR1 LGHNT and CDR2 FRNRAP. With 6 bases removed from V and 4 bases from J, the gap between germline ends came to 15 bases. This CDR3 has 15 amino acids. The CDR3 region is CASGNHPEGTGELFF. CDR3 DNA: TGTGCTAGTGGGAACCACCCCGAGGGCACCGGGGAGCTGTTTTTT.